The entry below describes one T cell receptor (beta chain). This entry belongs to a study of T cell responses to AZD1222 COVID-19 vaccine. Trimming pared 9 bases from V and 2 bases from J, leaving 17 bases between. Germline V lookup: CDR1 MDHEN, CDR2 SYDVKM. CDR3 size: 15 residues. Sequencing was performed with immunoSEQ multiplex PCR; in TCRdb, only in-frame clones are kept and a portion is missing. The data show 150,000 or so clones, 89% seen once. Source: peripheral blood, taken on day 0 of AZD1222 vaccination. This receptor was identified in an adult in good health. This rearrangement joins TRBV28 to TRBJ1-5, with a tentative D call TRBD1 (5 bases). CDR3 sequence (DNA): TGTGCCAGTCGGACGGGGGAAGTTGGCAATCAGCCCCAGCATTTT. It encodes CASRTGEVGNQPQHF.